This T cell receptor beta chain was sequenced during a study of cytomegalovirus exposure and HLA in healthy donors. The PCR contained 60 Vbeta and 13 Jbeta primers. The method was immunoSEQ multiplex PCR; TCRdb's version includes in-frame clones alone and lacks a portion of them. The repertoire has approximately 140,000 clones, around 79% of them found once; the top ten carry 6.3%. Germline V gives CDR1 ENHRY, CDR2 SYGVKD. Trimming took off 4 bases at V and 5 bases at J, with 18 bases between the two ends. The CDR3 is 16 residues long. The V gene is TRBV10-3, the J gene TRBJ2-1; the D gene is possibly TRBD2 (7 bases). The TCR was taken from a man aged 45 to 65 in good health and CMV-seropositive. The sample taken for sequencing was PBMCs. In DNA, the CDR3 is TGTGCCATCAGTGCCGGGGGGCGGGGGTGGGACAATGAGCAGTTCTTC. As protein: CAISAGGRGWDNEQFF.